The 27 T cell receptor beta chains given below trace back to one sample, sequenced in a study of OX40 agonist ivuxolimab in advanced cancers. The table came from immunoSEQ multiplex PCR; TCRdb's copy has only in-frame clones and leaves some out. The sample records about 77,000 clones, 89% being singletons. The sample here was CD4+ or CD8+ T cells sorted from blood, taken in a trial of the OX40 agonist ivuxolimab. The source of these receptors is an adult with an advanced solid tumor such as melanoma, head and neck, liver or kidney cancer.

V and J are TRBV18 and TRBJ2-2, with unresolved D. V lost 0 bases and J lost 8, with 16 bases in between. Germline-derived CDR1 and CDR2 are KGHSH and LQKENI. The CDR3 consists of 16 residues. CDR3 protein: CASSPPSAHRPGELFF. The DNA of the CDR3 is TGTGCCAGCTCACCACCCTCAGCGCACCGCCCTGGGGAGCTGTTTTTT.

The gene calls are TRBV4-1 and TRBJ2-1; 8 nucleotides agree with TRBD1. The CDR3 totals 14 residues. The V and J ends lost 6 bases and 1 base, in that order; junction bases with no gene match: 2. The germline CDR1 and CDR2 sequences are MGHRA and YSYEKL. In DNA form, the CDR3 reads TGCGCCAGCAGAACAGGGGGGTCCTACAATGAGCAGTTCTTC. It yields the protein CASRTGGSYNEQFF.

The V gene is TRBV5-1, the J gene TRBJ2-1; 7 nucleotides agree with TRBD2. Germline trimming cut 0 bases from V and 2 bases from J; bases unmatched to any gene: 5. The CDR3 has 16 residues. Per the germline V gene, CDR1 is SGHRS and CDR2 is YFSETQ. CDR3: CASSLVAGAAYNEQFF. CDR3 sequence (DNA): TGCGCCAGCAGCTTGGTTGCGGGAGCCGCCTACAATGAGCAGTTCTTC.

The V gene is TRBV5-1, the J gene TRBJ2-6, with D unclear. The germline gives CDR1 SGHRS, CDR2 YFSETQ. Trimming stripped 0 bases from V and 0 bases from J, with 10 bases between. The CDR3 loop spans 17 amino acids. This chain's CDR3 is CASSLGPIDSGANVLTF. CDR3 in DNA: TGCGCCAGCAGCTTGGGACCCATCGACTCTGGGGCCAACGTCCTGACTTTC.

This chain joins TRBV7-9 and TRBJ2-2; D unclear. Germline V gives CDR1 SEHNR, CDR2 FQNEAQ (reference sequence). This CDR3 spans 15 amino acids. The germline V and J ends were trimmed by 6 bases and 7 bases, with 18 bases remaining between them. CDR3 coding DNA: TGTGCCAGCAGGCAAACAGAGACCCCGGACGGGGAGCTGTTTTTT. Translating gives CASRQTETPDGELFF.

The V and J genes are TRBV18 and TRBJ1-1; perhaps TRBD1 as D (5 bases). CDR3 length: 16 residues. Trimming stripped 1 base from V and 6 bases from J, with 18 bases between. Germline-derived CDR1 and CDR2 are KGHSH and LQKENI. The CDR3 region has the DNA TGTGCCAGCTCACCACAGGAGGGACTGGGAGACGCTGAAGCTTTCTTT. Protein sequence: CASSPQEGLGDAEAFF.

This clone is a singleton in its sample. The J gene is TRBJ1-2, the V gene TRBV30, with D possibly TRBD1 on 6 matching bases. CDR1 and CDR2 (germline): GTSNPN, SVGIG (reference sequence). CDR3 size: 13 residues. Between the trimmed V and J ends, which lost 0 bases and 7 bases, there was a span of 12 bases. In DNA, the CDR3 is TGTGCCTGGAGTGTAGGGGGGAGCGCTGGCTACACCTTC. It specifies CAWSVGGSAGYTF.

This CDR3 is CASSYSGVDINEQFF. In DNA form, the CDR3 reads TGTGCCAGCAGTTACTCGGGCGTAGATATCAATGAGCAGTTCTTC. The chain employs TRBV6-5 and TRBJ2-1; D unresolved. This CDR3 region has 15 residues. Trimming took 0 bases from V and 6 from J, leaving 12 bases between them. Germline loops: CDR1 MNHEY, CDR2 SVGAGI.

This chain joins TRBV2 and TRBJ2-7; TRBD2 matches 7 bases. After removal of 3 bases from V and 2 bases from J, the junction contained 7 bases not matched to a gene. Germline lookup yields CDR1 SNHLY and CDR2 FYNNEI. The CDR3 is 15 residues long. CDR3 region: CASSEGLITTYEQYF. DNA for the CDR3: TGTGCCAGCAGTGAGGGACTAATTACAACCTACGAGCAGTACTTC.

This clone was detected only once. The chain recombines TRBV2 with TRBJ2-7, with no clear D. The CDR3 is made up of 15 amino acids. Germline V gene sequence: CDR1 SNHLY, CDR2 FYNNEI. Trimming left V 3 bases short and J 2 bases short, with 14 bases between. The CDR3 is CASSDYLYRAYEQYF. CDR3 in DNA: TGTGCCAGCAGTGACTACCTTTACCGCGCCTACGAGCAGTACTTC.

The CDR3 DNA reads TGCGCCAGCAGCCAAGGAGCCGCGGGGCAAGAGACCCAGTACTTC. Protein: CASSQGAAGQETQYF. The chain is built from TRBV4-1 and TRBJ2-5; TRBD2 might be the D (6 bases). CDR1 MGHRA and CDR2 YSYEKL come from the germline V gene. Trimming pared 1 base from V and 2 bases from J, leaving 11 bases between. The CDR3 is 15 amino acids.

The rearrangement links TRBV19 to TRBJ1-2; TRBD1 is a possible D gene (6 bases). The V end was cut by 6 bases, the J end by 5 bases, with 16 bases between. The CDR3 covers 14 residues. Germline CDR1 LNHDA, CDR2 SQIVND (reference sequence). CDR3 protein: CASSSLGQSYGYTF. The CDR3 DNA is TGTGCCAGTAGCTCCCTCGGACAGTCGTATGGCTACACCTTC.

The V and J genes are TRBV18 and TRBJ1-5, with unresolved D. The V end was cut by 6 bases, the J end by 2 bases, with 11 bases between. This CDR3 contains 14 residues. Germline assignment: CDR1 KGHSH and CDR2 LQKENI. The CDR3: CASSRGRGNQPQHF. CDR3 bases: TGTGCCAGCTCCCGCGGAAGGGGCAATCAGCCCCAGCATTTT.

The gene calls are TRBV4-2 and TRBJ1-2; D gene unclear. The length of the CDR3 is 13 residues. V lost 3 bases and J 4 bases, leaving 9 bases between the germline ends. From germline, CDR1 is LGHNA and CDR2 YNFKEQ. The CDR3 loop reads CASSQAPSYGYTF. DNA of the CDR3: TGTGCCAGCAGCCAGGCCCCGTCCTATGGCTACACCTTC.

The chain couples TRBV5-5 to TRBJ2-5; TRBD1 might be the D (8 bases). Germline CDR1 SGHKS, CDR2 YYEKEE (reference sequence). Trimming took off 5 bases at V and 1 base at J, with 24 bases between the two ends. The CDR3 runs to 18 residues. CDR3 coding DNA: TGTGCCAGCAGGAACAGGGGGGGTTTAGCGGGTATCCAAGAGACCCAGTACTTC. Translated, it gives CASRNRGGLAGIQETQYF. The entire variable domain, with the rest obtained from reference TRBV5-5 and TRBJ2-5, is as follows: DAGVTQSPTHLIKTRGQQVTLRCSPISGHKSVSWYQQVLGQGPQFIFQYYEKEERGRGNFPDRFSARQFPNYSSELNVNALLLGDSALYLCASRNRGGLAGIQETQYFGPGTRLLVL.

The CDR3 is CAWSKGVDQPQHF. CDR3 coding DNA: TGTGCCTGGAGTAAGGGGGTCGATCAGCCCCAGCATTTT. V usage is TRBV30 and J usage is TRBJ1-5, with D possibly TRBD1 on 6 matching bases. Germline-derived CDR1 and CDR2 are GTSNPN and SVGIG (reference sequence). This CDR3 region has 13 residues. The V end was cut by 2 bases, the J end by 5 bases, with 10 bases between.

The chain recombines TRBV19 with TRBJ2-7; no firm D call. This CDR3 is built from 14 residues. V was cut by 6 bases and J by 2 bases, with 14 bases left in between. Looked up from germline, CDR1 is LNHDA and CDR2 is SQIVND (reference sequence). The CDR3 loop reads CASREGGGAYEQYF. CDR3 coding DNA: TGTGCCAGTAGAGAAGGTGGCGGAGCCTACGAGCAGTACTTC.

The rearrangement joins TRBV2 to TRBJ1-2; D is possibly TRBD1 (6 bases). Germline values: CDR1 SNHLY, CDR2 FYNNEI. The CDR3 length is 12 residues. V was pared by 5 bases and J by 8 bases, with 12 bases between. Written as DNA, the CDR3 is TGTGCCAGCAGTCGAGGGGGAACAGGCTACACCTTC. It is translated as CASSRGGTGYTF. Variable domain in full (rest from reference TRBV2 and TRBJ1-2): EPEVTQTPSHQVTQMGQEVILRCVPISNHLYFYWYRQILGQKVEFLVSFYNNEISEKSEIFDDQFSVERPDGSNFTLKIRSTKLEDSAMYFCASSRGGTGYTFGSGTRLTVV.

This chain uses TRBV5-1 with TRBJ1-2; tentative D call: TRBD1 (6 bases). V was pared by 4 bases and J by 7 bases, with 17 bases between. Germline lookup yields CDR1 SGHRS and CDR2 YFSETQ. CDR3 length: 14 residues. The CDR3 DNA reads TGCGCCAGCAGCCCCCGTGGGGGCGGGGGTGGCTACACCTTC. The encoded protein is CASSPRGGGGGYTF.

The chain couples TRBV5-4 to TRBJ2-2; 9 bases are shared with TRBD1. V lost 0 bases to trimming and J lost 7 bases; unmatched junction nucleotides: 7. The CDR3 totals 16 residues. The germline gives CDR1 SGHNT, CDR2 YYREEE (reference sequence). The CDR3 DNA is TGTGCCAGCAGCTTGGGGGGGACAGGGTACATCGGGGAGCTGTTTTTT. Protein sequence: CASSLGGTGYIGELFF.

J is TRBJ2-7 and V is TRBV5-1; D unclear. The CDR3 length is 13 residues. The V gene lost 6 bases and the J gene lost 7 bases, with 17 bases spanning the gap. The V gene's germline CDR1 is SGHRS and CDR2 YFSETQ. CDR3 protein: CASTLVGSEEQYF. The CDR3 DNA is TGCGCCAGCACCCTAGTCGGCTCCGAGGAGCAGTACTTC.

This chain joins TRBV18 and TRBJ1-2; D uncertain. Trimming stripped 3 bases from V and 7 bases from J, with 12 bases between. Germline V gene sequence: CDR1 KGHSH, CDR2 LQKENI. The CDR3 is 13 residues long. CDR3 region: CASSPETDSGYTF. For the CDR3, the DNA is TGTGCCAGCTCACCCGAAACAGACTCTGGCTACACCTTC.

The chain couples TRBV5-1 to TRBJ2-1; no firm D call. CDR1 SGHRS and CDR2 YFSETQ come from the germline V gene. The CDR3 consists of 14 residues. Between the trimmed V and J ends, which lost 0 bases and 9 bases, there was a span of 13 bases. The CDR3 here is CASSLATALGEQFF. CDR3 DNA sequence: TGCGCCAGCAGCTTGGCTACGGCTTTGGGTGAGCAGTTCTTC.

This chain joins TRBV28 and TRBJ2-3; 7 bases agree with TRBD1. The CDR3 covers 13 residues. The germline V gene has CDR1 MDHEN and CDR2 SYDVKM. V shed 6 bases and J 2 bases; nucleotides not matched to a gene: 2. This chain's CDR3 is CASRGQSTDTQYF. The CDR3, as DNA: TGTGCCAGCAGGGGACAGTCCACAGATACGCAGTATTTT.

This rearrangement joins TRBV7-9 to TRBJ2-1; 7 bases fit TRBD1. CDR3 size: 14 residues. Germline V gives CDR1 SEHNR, CDR2 FQNEAQ (reference sequence). The V and J ends lost 3 bases and 9 bases, in that order; junction bases with no gene match: 8. In DNA, the CDR3 is TGTGCCAGCAGCTTTTCTACAGGGGTGACTGAGCAGTTCTTC. It yields the protein CASSFSTGVTEQFF.

A few counts support this clone. V gene TRBV6-5 combines with J gene TRBJ1-5; D is possibly TRBD1 (5 bases). The V end was cut by 0 bases, the J end by 7 bases, with 7 bases between. This CDR3 is 13 amino acids long. Germline CDR1 reads MNHEY; CDR2 reads SVGAGI. Here the CDR3 reads CASSYSWGQPQHF. The DNA of the CDR3 is TGTGCCAGCAGTTACTCGTGGGGGCAGCCCCAGCATTTT.

The J gene is TRBJ2-3, the V gene TRBV5-1; 7 positions agree with TRBD1. Germline CDR1 is SGHRS and CDR2 is YFSETQ. The length of the CDR3 is 14 residues. Trimming removed 4 bases from V and 2 bases from J; junction bases left unmatched: 4. The CDR3 loop reads CASSPGQVTDTQYF. The DNA of the CDR3 is TGCGCCAGCAGCCCCGGACAGGTCACAGATACGCAGTATTTT.